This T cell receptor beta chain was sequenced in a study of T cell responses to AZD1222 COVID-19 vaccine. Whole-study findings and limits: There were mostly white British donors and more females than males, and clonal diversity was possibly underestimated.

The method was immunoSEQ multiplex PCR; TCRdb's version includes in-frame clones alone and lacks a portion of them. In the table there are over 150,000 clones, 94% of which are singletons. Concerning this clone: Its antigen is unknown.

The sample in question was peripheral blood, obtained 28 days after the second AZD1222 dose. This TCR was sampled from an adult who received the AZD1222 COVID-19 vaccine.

In DNA form, the CDR3 reads TGTGCCAGCAGTGCGGGGTATCGGGGTTTGGGTGAGCAGTACTTC. Translation gives CASSAGYRGLGEQYF. The chain is built from TRBV28 and TRBJ2-7, with D perhaps TRBD2 (6 bases). Germline CDR1 MDHEN, CDR2 SYDVKM. This CDR3 has 15 amino acids. V was trimmed by 5 bases and J by 7 bases, leaving 21 bases between them.